These 3 T cell receptor beta chains originate from one sample sequenced in a study of Graves' ophthalmopathy and Graves' hyperthyroidism. As the template, RNA transcripts were used to amplify TCR beta CDR3 regions. Second-round multiplex PCR came after a first-round RT-PCR that employed HTBI primers. TCRdb passed the multiplex PCR reads through MiXCR, listing each CDR3 protein once. The sample has over 450,000 distinct CDR3 sequences; around 15% are singletons. The source material was blood. All receptors come from a woman aged 25 to 39 with Graves' ophthalmopathy.

This clonotype was detected many times. This chain joins TRBV28 and TRBJ2-7; the match to TRBD2 covers 8 bases. The germline V gene has CDR1 MDHEN and CDR2 SYDVKM. Germline trimming cut 4 bases from V and 2 bases from J; bases unmatched to any gene: 10. The CDR3 consists of 16 residues. The CDR3 protein is CASSWRPSGPTYEQYF. The CDR3 DNA reads TGTGCCAGCAGTTGGAGACCTAGCGGGCCAACCTACGAGCAGTACTTC.

Concerning this clonotype itself: Just one base apart from a much larger clone, this may be a read error. DNA for the CDR3: TGTGCCAGCAGTTGGTACCCGGGACTAGCAGATTACGAGCAGTACTTC. Encoded protein: CASSWYPGLADYEQYF. The chain is built from TRBV27 and TRBJ2-7; 9 bases agree with TRBD2. CDR3 length: 16 residues. V lost 4 bases to trimming and J lost 4 bases; unmatched junction nucleotides: 11. CDR1 is MNHEY and CDR2 is SMNVEV in the germline V gene (reference sequence).

For this clonotype: This may be a read error: a much more frequent sequence differs by one nucleotide. The rearrangement links TRBV2 to TRBJ1-1; TRBD1 might be the D (6 bases). The CDR3 has 17 amino acids. CDR1 and CDR2 (germline): SNHLY, FYNNEI. The CDR3 is CARSEARQAFGDTEAFF. The CDR3 coding sequence is TGTGCCAGAAGTGAAGCTCGACAGGCCTTTGGGGACACTGAAGCTTTCTTT.